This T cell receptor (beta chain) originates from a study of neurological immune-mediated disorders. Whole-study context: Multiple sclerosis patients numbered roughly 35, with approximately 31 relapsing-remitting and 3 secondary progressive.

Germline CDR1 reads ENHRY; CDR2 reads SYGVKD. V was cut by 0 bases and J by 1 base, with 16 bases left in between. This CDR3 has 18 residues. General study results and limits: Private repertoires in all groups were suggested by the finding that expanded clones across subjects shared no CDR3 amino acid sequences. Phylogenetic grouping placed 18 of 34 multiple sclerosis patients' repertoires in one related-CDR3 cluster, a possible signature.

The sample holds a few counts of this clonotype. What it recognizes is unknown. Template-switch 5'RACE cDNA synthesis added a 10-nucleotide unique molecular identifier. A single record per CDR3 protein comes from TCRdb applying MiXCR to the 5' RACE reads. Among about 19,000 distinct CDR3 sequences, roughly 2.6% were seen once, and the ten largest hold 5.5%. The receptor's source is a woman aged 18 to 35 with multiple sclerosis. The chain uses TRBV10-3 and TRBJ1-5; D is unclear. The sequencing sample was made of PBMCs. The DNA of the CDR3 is TGTGCCATCAGTGAGTCGATAGGGTTCGTAGGCAGCAATCAGCCCCAGCATTTT. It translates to CAISESIGFVGSNQPQHF.